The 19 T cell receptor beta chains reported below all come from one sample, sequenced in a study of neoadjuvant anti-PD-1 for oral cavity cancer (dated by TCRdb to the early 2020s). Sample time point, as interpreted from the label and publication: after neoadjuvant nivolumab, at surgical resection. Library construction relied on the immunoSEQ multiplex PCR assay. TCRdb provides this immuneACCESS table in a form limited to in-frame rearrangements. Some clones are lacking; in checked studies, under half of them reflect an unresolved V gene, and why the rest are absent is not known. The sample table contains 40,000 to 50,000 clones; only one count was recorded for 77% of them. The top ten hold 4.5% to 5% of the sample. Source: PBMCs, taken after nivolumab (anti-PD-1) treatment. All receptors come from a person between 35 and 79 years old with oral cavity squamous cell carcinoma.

CDR3: CASSEGGSTEAFF. The DNA for the CDR3 is TGCGCCAGCAGTGAAGGAGGGAGCACTGAAGCTTTCTTT. This chain joins TRBV10-2 and TRBJ1-1, with D unclear. CDR1 is WSHSY, CDR2 SAAADI, per germline. The CDR3 has 13 amino acids. Trimming took off 3 bases at V and 4 bases at J, with 9 bases between the two ends.

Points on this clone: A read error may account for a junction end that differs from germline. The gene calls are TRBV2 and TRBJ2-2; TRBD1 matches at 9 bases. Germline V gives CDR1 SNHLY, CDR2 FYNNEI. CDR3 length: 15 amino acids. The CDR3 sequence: CASNQQGANTGELFF. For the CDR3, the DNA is TGTGCCAGCAATCAACAGGGGGCGAATACCGGGGAGCTGTTTTTT. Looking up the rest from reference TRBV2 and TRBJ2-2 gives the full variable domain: EPEVTQTPSHQVTQMGQEVILRCVPISNHLYFYWYRQILGQKVEFLVSFYNNEISEKSEIFDDQFSVERPDGSNFTLKIRSTKLEDSAMYFCASNQQGANTGELFFGEGSRLTVL.

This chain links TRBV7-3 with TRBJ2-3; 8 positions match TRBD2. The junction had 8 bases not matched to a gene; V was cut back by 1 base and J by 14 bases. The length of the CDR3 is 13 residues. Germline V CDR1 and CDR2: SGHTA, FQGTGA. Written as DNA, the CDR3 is TGTGCCAGCAGCTTAAGGAGAGATAGCGGGGCGTATTTT. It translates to CASSLRRDSGAYF.

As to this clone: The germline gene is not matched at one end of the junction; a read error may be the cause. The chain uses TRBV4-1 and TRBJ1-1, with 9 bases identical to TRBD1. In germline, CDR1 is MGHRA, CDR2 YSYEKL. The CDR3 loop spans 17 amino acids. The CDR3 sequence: CASSEDPDRGLYTEAFF. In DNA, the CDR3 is TGCGCCAGCAGCGAAGACCCGGACAGGGGCCTATACACTGAAGCTTTCTTT.

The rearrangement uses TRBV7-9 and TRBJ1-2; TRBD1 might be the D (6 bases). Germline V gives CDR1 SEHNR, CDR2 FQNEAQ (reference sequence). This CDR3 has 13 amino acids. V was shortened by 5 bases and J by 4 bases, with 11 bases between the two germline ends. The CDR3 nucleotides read TGTGCCAGCAGCCTAAGACAGGCCTATGGCTACACCTTC. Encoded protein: CASSLRQAYGYTF.

The CDR3 bases are TGCGCCAGCAGCCAAGCTCCTTCTAGGGCGACTGAGCAGTACTTC. Its translation: CASSQAPSRATEQYF. V usage is TRBV4-1 and J usage is TRBJ2-7, with D hard to call. This CDR3 has 15 residues. Germline values: CDR1 MGHRA, CDR2 YSYEKL. Trimming took off 1 base at V and 7 bases at J, with 17 bases between the two ends.

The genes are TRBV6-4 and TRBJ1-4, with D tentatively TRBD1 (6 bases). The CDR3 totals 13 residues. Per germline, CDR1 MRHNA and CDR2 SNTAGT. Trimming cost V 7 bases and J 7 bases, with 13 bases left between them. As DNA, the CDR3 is TGTGCCAGCACGACGGGGGGGCGTGAAAAACTGTTTTTT. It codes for CASTTGGREKLFF.

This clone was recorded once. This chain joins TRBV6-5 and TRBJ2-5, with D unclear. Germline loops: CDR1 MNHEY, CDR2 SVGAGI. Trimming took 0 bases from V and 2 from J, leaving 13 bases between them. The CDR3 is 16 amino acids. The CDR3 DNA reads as TGTGCCAGCAGTTACTCAGTGGGTAGCTGGCAAGAGACCCAGTACTTC. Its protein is CASSYSVGSWQETQYF.

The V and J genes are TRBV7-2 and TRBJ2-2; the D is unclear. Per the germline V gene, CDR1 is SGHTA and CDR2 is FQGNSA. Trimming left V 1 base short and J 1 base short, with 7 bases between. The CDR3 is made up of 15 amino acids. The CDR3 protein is CASSLGALNTGELFF. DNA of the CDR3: TGTGCCAGCAGCTTAGGCGCCTTGAACACCGGGGAGCTGTTTTTT.

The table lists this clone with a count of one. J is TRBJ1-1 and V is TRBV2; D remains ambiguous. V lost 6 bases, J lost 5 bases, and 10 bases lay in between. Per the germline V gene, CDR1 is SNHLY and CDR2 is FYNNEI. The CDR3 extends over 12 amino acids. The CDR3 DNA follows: TGTGCCAGCAGGCGGGTGGGGACTGAAGCTTTCTTT. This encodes CASRRVGTEAFF.

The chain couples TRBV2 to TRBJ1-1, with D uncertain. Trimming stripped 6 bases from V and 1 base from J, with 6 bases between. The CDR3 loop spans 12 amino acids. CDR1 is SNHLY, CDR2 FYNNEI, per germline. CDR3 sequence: CASSLGNTEAFF. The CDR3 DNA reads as TGTGCCAGCAGCCTGGGGAACACTGAAGCTTTCTTT.

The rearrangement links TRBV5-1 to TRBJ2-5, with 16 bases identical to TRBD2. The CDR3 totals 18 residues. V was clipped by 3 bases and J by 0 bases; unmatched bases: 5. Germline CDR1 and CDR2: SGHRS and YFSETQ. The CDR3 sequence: CASSSGTSGRGYQETQYF. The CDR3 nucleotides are TGCGCCAGCAGCTCCGGGACTAGCGGGAGGGGGTACCAAGAGACCCAGTACTTC.

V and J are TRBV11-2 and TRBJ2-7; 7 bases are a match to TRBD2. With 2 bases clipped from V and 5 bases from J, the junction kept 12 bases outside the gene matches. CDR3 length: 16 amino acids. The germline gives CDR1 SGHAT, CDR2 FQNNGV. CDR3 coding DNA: TGTGCCAGCAGCTTACACGCGGCGGGAGATCGAGACGAGCAGTACTTC. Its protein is CASSLHAAGDRDEQYF.

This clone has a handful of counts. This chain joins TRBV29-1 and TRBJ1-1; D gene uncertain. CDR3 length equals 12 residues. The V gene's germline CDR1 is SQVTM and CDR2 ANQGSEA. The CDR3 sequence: CSVNYLGTEAFF. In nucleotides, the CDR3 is TGCAGTGTGAACTATTTGGGGACTGAAGCTTTCTTT.

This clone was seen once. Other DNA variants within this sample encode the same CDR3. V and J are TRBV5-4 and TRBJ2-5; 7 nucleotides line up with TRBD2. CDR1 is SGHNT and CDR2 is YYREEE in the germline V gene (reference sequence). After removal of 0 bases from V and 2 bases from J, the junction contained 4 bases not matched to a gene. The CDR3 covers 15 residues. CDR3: CASSLAGRGQETQYF. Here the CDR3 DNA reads TGTGCCAGCAGCTTGGCCGGGCGGGGGCAAGAGACCCAGTACTTC.

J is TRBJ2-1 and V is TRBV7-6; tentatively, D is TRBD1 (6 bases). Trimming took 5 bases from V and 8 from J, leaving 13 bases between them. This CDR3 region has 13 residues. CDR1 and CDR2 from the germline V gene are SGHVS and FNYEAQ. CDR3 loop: CASSGGPAYEQFF. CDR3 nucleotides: TGTGCCAGCAGCGGGGGCCCCGCGTATGAGCAGTTCTTC.

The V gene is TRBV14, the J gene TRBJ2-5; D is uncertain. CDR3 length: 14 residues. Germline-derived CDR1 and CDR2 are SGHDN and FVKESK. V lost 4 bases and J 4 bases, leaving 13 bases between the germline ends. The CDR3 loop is CASSLLGSIETQYF. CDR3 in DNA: TGTGCCAGCAGCCTCCTGGGAAGTATAGAGACCCAGTACTTC.

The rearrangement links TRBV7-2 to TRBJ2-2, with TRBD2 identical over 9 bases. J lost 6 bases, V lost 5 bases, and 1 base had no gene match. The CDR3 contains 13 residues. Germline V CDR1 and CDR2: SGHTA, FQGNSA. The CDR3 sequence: CASSAGGSGELFF. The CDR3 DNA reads TGTGCCAGCAGCGCGGGGGGGTCCGGGGAGCTGTTTTTT.

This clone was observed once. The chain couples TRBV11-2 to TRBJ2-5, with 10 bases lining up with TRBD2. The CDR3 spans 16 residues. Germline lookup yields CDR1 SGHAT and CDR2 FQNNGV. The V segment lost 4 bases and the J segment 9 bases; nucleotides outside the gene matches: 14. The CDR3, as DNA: TGTGCCAGCAGCTCCTGGGCAGCGGGGGGGAACCCGGCCCAGTACTTC. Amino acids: CASSSWAAGGNPAQYF.